The entry below describes one T cell receptor beta chain. Its antigen is still unknown. The data originate from a study of T cell responses to AZD1222 COVID-19 vaccine. Study-level information: Researchers grouped second doses given at about 4 or about 12 weeks into one pool.

V lost 4 bases, J lost 3 bases, and 15 bases lay in between. This CDR3 spans 15 amino acids. CDR1 and CDR2 from the germline V gene are KGHSH and LQKENI. General study results and limits: Repertoires in all cases were sampled only once the peak T cell response had passed. Mapped onto spike, vaccine-associated CD4 TCRs spanned it and were dominant at 160-218 and 743-854. The donors showed a predominance of white British ancestry and of females, with possible underestimation of clonal diversity.

Produced via immunoSEQ multiplex PCR; TCRdb's table is partial and in-frame only. The top ten hold around 6% of the sample, which has about 120,000 clones, roughly 88% seen once. The chain combines TRBV18 with TRBJ1-2; TRBD1 might be the D (5 bases). This material consisted of peripheral blood, taken on day 0 of AZD1222 vaccination. The sequence derives from an adult in good health. CDR3 in amino acids: CASSQQGAPDYGYTF. The CDR3 coding sequence is TGTGCCAGCTCACAACAAGGGGCCCCGGACTATGGCTACACCTTC. The full variable domain, completed using reference TRBV18 and TRBJ1-2, is NAGVMQNPRHLVRRRGQEARLRCSPMKGHSHVYWYRQLPEEGLKFMVYLQKENIIDESGMPKERFSAEFPKEGPSILRIQQVVRGDSAAYFCASSQQGAPDYGYTFGSGTRLTVV.